The 20 T cell receptor beta chains in this list originate from one sample, sequenced in a study of CD8 T cells in ankylosing spondylitis. TCRdb reprocessed the 5' RACE reads with MiXCR, giving one entry per CDR3 protein. The sample includes 250,000 to 400,000 distinct CDR3 sequences, under 14% seen only once; the top ten take more than 7%. Sequenced input: blood, either unsorted or a sorted T cell fraction (not recorded which). The receptor set was obtained from a female donor with ankylosing spondylitis or in good health (not recorded which).

This chain joins TRBV11-1 and TRBJ1-6; 11 nucleotides line up with TRBD1. The trim removed 2 bases at V and 9 bases at J, leaving 15 bases unmatched. This CDR3 has 19 amino acids. Germline CDR1 and CDR2: SGHAT and FQDESV (reference sequence). This chain's CDR3 is CASSLPSLSGTGGFSPLHF. CDR3 DNA sequence: TGTGCCAGCAGCTTACCCTCCCTTTCCGGGACAGGGGGATTTTCACCCCTCCACTTT.

The V gene is TRBV7-9, the J gene TRBJ2-3; the D is unclear. Trimming took off 3 bases at V and 2 bases at J, with 12 bases between the two ends. Germline V lookup: CDR1 SEHNR, CDR2 FQNEAQ (reference sequence). The CDR3 covers 15 residues. This CDR3 is CASSLWQGHTDTQYF. In nucleotides, the CDR3 is TGTGCCAGCAGCTTGTGGCAAGGCCACACAGATACGCAGTATTTT.

This rearrangement joins TRBV5-1 to TRBJ2-5; 11 bases align to TRBD2. The V segment lost 6 bases and the J segment 2 bases; nucleotides outside the gene matches: 6. This CDR3 comprises 15 residues. Germline CDR1 reads SGHRS; CDR2 reads YFSETQ. CDR3 region: CASTSSGGSQETQYF. The CDR3 DNA follows: TGCGCCAGCACCTCTAGCGGGGGGTCTCAAGAGACCCAGTACTTC.

In its sample, this clonotype was seen many times. The genes are TRBV5-1 and TRBJ2-7; D might be TRBD1 (6 bases). There are 13 residues in the CDR3. Germline lookup yields CDR1 SGHRS and CDR2 YFSETQ. Trimming took 3 bases from V and 4 from J, leaving 11 bases between them. The CDR3 loop reads CASSSGQLYEQYF. In DNA, the CDR3 is TGCGCCAGCAGCTCGGGACAACTTTACGAGCAGTACTTC.

This clonotype was seen many times. The chain joins TRBV5-4 to TRBJ2-7; the D gene is possibly TRBD1 (6 bases). V lost 2 bases and J lost 1, with 25 bases in between. This CDR3 is built from 19 residues. Germline CDR1 is SGHNT and CDR2 is YYREEE (reference sequence). DNA for the CDR3: TGTGCCAGCAGCTTAGGATTCATATTGGGGACATCCGGATCCTACGAGCAGTACTTC. It codes for CASSLGFILGTSGSYEQYF.

In DNA form, the CDR3 reads TGTGCCAGCAGCCCCCGCGGGACCTCCTACGAGCAGTACTTC. As protein: CASSPRGTSYEQYF. The chain couples TRBV13 to TRBJ2-7; perhaps TRBD2 as D (6 bases). V lost 5 bases, J lost 0 bases, and 11 bases lay in between. The CDR3 loop spans 14 amino acids. Per the germline V gene, CDR1 is PRHDT and CDR2 is FYEKMQ (reference sequence).

This clonotype occurred a few times. The chain is built from TRBV20-1 and TRBJ1-1; weak D call: TRBD1 (5 bases). V dropped 2 bases and J dropped 2 bases, with 12 bases sitting between them. Per the germline V gene, CDR1 is DFQATT and CDR2 is SNEGSKA (reference sequence). This CDR3 is 14 amino acids long. The CDR3 here is CSARNIRGNTEAFF. For the CDR3, the DNA is TGCAGTGCTAGAAATATTCGGGGCAACACTGAAGCTTTCTTT.

This clonotype appeared many times. This sequence joins TRBV5-5 and TRBJ1-5; D is unresolved. In germline, CDR1 is SGHKS, CDR2 YYEKEE (reference sequence). The CDR3 sequence is 14 residues long. The V and J ends lost 0 bases and 8 bases respectively, with 12 bases between them. The CDR3 sequence is CASSLDPLGEPQHF. The CDR3 nucleotides are TGTGCCAGCAGCTTGGACCCGCTGGGAGAGCCCCAGCATTTT.

This clonotype has more than one count but fewer than ten. The rearrangement joins TRBV20-1 to TRBJ2-5; possible D gene TRBD2, 6 bases. Looked up from germline, CDR1 is DFQATT and CDR2 is SNEGSKA (reference sequence). Trimming left V 3 bases short and J 2 bases short, with 13 bases between. The CDR3 runs to 14 residues. This CDR3 is CSASGGWPQETQYF. DNA of the CDR3: TGCAGTGCTAGCGGGGGTTGGCCTCAAGAGACCCAGTACTTC.

This clonotype was seen repeatedly, ten times or more. V gene TRBV24-1 combines with J gene TRBJ2-1; D may be TRBD2 (6 bases). The germline CDR1 and CDR2 sequences are KGHDR and SFDVKD. Trimming cost V 9 bases and J 5 bases, with 16 bases left between them. The CDR3 sequence is 14 residues long. The CDR3 protein is CATSFTGVNNEQFF. CDR3 bases: TGTGCCACCTCCTTCACGGGAGTAAACAATGAGCAGTTCTTC.

This clonotype was observed at least ten times. The chain links TRBV4-2 to TRBJ1-4; the D gene is possibly TRBD1 (6 bases). Looked up from germline, CDR1 is LGHNA and CDR2 is YNFKEQ. Trimming removed 2 bases at V and 8 bases at J, with 12 bases between. This CDR3 is built from 14 residues. In nucleotides, the CDR3 is TGTGCCAGCAGCCAACGGGGGCTAGAAGAAAAACTGTTTTTT. This sequence encodes CASSQRGLEEKLFF.

Concerning this clonotype: This could be a read error, since a much larger clone is one nucleotide away. The chain has TRBV7-9 and TRBJ1-5; D gene unclear. CDR1 is SEHNR, CDR2 FQNEAQ, per germline (reference sequence). The CDR3 spans 15 residues. CDR3 bases: TGTGCCAGCAGCTTAGGGGGAGGTGGGGATCAGCCCCAGCCTTTT. Its protein is CASSLGGGGDQPQPF.

At least ten counts were recorded for this clonotype. This chain connects TRBV11-2 to TRBJ2-5, with unresolved D. The germline gives CDR1 SGHAT, CDR2 FQNNGV. V lost 0 bases and J 4 bases, leaving 6 bases between the germline ends. CDR3 length: 13 residues. This CDR3 is CASSLDSRETQYF. The CDR3 DNA sequence: TGTGCCAGCAGCTTAGATTCCCGAGAGACCCAGTACTTC.

This clonotype came up many times. The rearrangement joins TRBV6-1 to TRBJ2-1; no firm D call. V lost 7 bases and J 6 bases, leaving 19 bases between the germline ends. This CDR3 comprises 15 residues. Germline CDR1 reads MNHNS; CDR2 reads SASEGT. The DNA for the CDR3 is TGTGCCAGCACCAATAGGGCCGGGTCCGCCAATGAGCAGTTCTTC. This codes for CASTNRAGSANEQFF.

This clonotype was recorded many times. The gene calls are TRBV7-9 and TRBJ2-2; D might be TRBD2 (7 bases). CDR1 SEHNR and CDR2 FQNEAQ come from the germline V gene (reference sequence). V lost 7 bases, J lost 3 bases, and 12 bases lay in between. The CDR3 covers 14 residues. The DNA of the CDR3 is TGTGCCAGCACTGTAGGGGGGGACACCGGGGAGCTGTTTTTT. As protein: CASTVGGDTGELFF.

The sample holds many counts of this clonotype. The chain recombines TRBV20-1 with TRBJ2-4; D is ambiguous. The CDR3 totals 16 residues. The germline CDR1 and CDR2 sequences are DFQATT and SNEGSKA (reference sequence). V lost 6 bases to trimming and J lost 0 bases, with 18 bases between them. In DNA form, the CDR3 reads TGCAGTGCGGGTCATTACGGAGACGTAGCCAAAAACATTCAGTACTTC. This translates into CSAGHYGDVAKNIQYF.

This chain connects TRBV12-3 or TRBV12-4 to TRBJ2-3, with a weak D call TRBD2 (5 bases). The CDR3 totals 16 residues. V was shortened by 5 bases and J by 0 bases, with 15 bases between the two germline ends. This CDR3 is CASSPGKGLSTDTQYF. The CDR3 DNA reads as TGTGCCAGCAGTCCGGGGAAAGGCCTGAGCACAGATACGCAGTATTTT.

The V and J genes are TRBV10-1 and TRBJ2-4; unclear D gene. The V and J ends lost 3 bases and 3 bases respectively, with 9 bases between them. Per the germline V gene, CDR1 is WNHNN and CDR2 is SYGVQD (reference sequence). The CDR3 length is 14 residues. CDR3 sequence: CASSDSPGKNIQYF. The CDR3 region has the DNA TGCGCCAGCAGTGACTCCCCTGGCAAAAACATTCAGTACTTC.

There are a few counts of this clonotype. The rearrangement uses TRBV4-1 and TRBJ2-7; D might be TRBD2 (5 bases). The CDR3 is made up of 14 amino acids. From germline, CDR1 is MGHRA and CDR2 YSYEKL. V was clipped by 0 bases and J by 4 bases, with 10 bases between them. In DNA, the CDR3 is TGCGCCAGCAGCCAAGATCCATCGGGGTACGAGCAGTACTTC. It is translated as CASSQDPSGYEQYF.

Many counts were recorded for this clonotype. This chain joins TRBV5-1 and TRBJ2-3, with 13 positions matching TRBD2. V lost 3 bases, J lost 5 bases, and 6 bases stayed unmatched. The CDR3 sequence is 16 residues long. CDR1 SGHRS and CDR2 YFSETQ come from the germline V gene. As DNA, the CDR3 is TGCGCCAGCAGCTGGAGGGGACTAGCGGGGATAGATACGCAGTATTTT. Amino acids: CASSWRGLAGIDTQYF.